Each of the 20 T cell receptor beta chains below was sequenced from the same sample in a study of cytomegalovirus exposure and HLA in healthy donors. Libraries were prepared by immunoSEQ multiplex PCR; TCRdb keeps only in-frame clonotypes and omits some of them. This sample yields about 74,000 clones, of which around 94% are seen a single time; under 2% belongs to the top ten. The sequencing input was PBMCs. The receptor source for this set is a woman aged 18-29 years in good health and CMV-seropositive.

The chain links TRBV7-2 to TRBJ2-5; D is unresolved. Between the trimmed V and J ends, which lost 1 base and 5 bases, there was a span of 5 bases. CDR3 length: 12 residues. Germline loops: CDR1 SGHTA, CDR2 FQGNSA. Here the CDR3 reads CASSLVGETQYF. The CDR3 bases are TGTGCCAGCAGCTTAGTCGGGGAGACCCAGTACTTC.

The genes are TRBV7-2 and TRBJ1-2; no reliable D call. The CDR3 totals 16 residues. Trimming took 5 bases from V and 2 from J, leaving 18 bases between them. Germline CDR1 reads SGHTA; CDR2 reads FQGNSA. The CDR3 is CASSTIDLTGNYGYTF. CDR3 nucleotide sequence: TGTGCCAGCAGCACCATCGACTTGACTGGGAACTATGGCTACACCTTC.

V usage is TRBV6-5 and J usage is TRBJ1-1; 9 bases align to TRBD1. This CDR3 has 14 residues. Germline assignment: CDR1 MNHEY and CDR2 SVGAGI. V was clipped by 7 bases and J by 5 bases; unmatched bases: 8. This CDR3 reads CASTPGQGITEAFF. In DNA, the CDR3 is TGTGCCAGCACCCCAGGACAGGGGATAACTGAAGCTTTCTTT.

The CDR3 is CASSLGTRTSLKYNEQFF. CDR3 sequence (DNA): TGTGCCAGCAGCTTAGGAACCCGGACTAGTCTGAAATACAATGAGCAGTTCTTC. V is TRBV11-2 and J is TRBJ2-1; TRBD2 matches 7 bases. The J segment lost 4 bases and the V segment lost 1 base, leaving 13 bases of the junction unmatched. Per the germline V gene, CDR1 is SGHAT and CDR2 is FQNNGV. CDR3 length: 18 residues.

CDR3 residues: CASSALGLAGGYEQFF. The CDR3 coding sequence is TGTGCCAGTAGTGCCCTGGGACTAGCGGGAGGTTATGAGCAGTTCTTC. The J gene is TRBJ2-1, the V gene TRBV19; 15 bases agree with TRBD2. In germline, CDR1 is LNHDA, CDR2 SQIVND (reference sequence). The CDR3 runs to 16 residues. V trimming: 5 bases; J trimming: 8 bases; junction bases outside the gene matches: 7.

This chain links TRBV10-3 with TRBJ1-3, with 8 bases that match TRBD1. This CDR3 contains 13 residues. V lost 4 bases, J lost 4 bases, and 0 bases stayed unmatched. CDR1 and CDR2 from the germline V gene are ENHRY and SYGVKD. In nucleotides, the CDR3 is TGTGCCATCAGTGGACAGGGGGGAAACACCATATATTTT. Translating it yields CAISGQGGNTIYF.

The chain carries TRBV2 and TRBJ1-5; D may be TRBD1 (6 bases). V lost 1 base and J 8 bases, leaving 9 bases between the germline ends. The CDR3 contains 13 residues. CDR1 is SNHLY, CDR2 FYNNEI, per germline. The CDR3 here is CASSEGGGKPQHF. As DNA, the CDR3 is TGTGCCAGCAGTGAAGGAGGGGGAAAGCCCCAGCATTTT. The full variable domain, rest sourced from reference TRBV2 and TRBJ1-5, is EPEVTQTPSHQVTQMGQEVILRCVPISNHLYFYWYRQILGQKVEFLVSFYNNEISEKSEIFDDQFSVERPDGSNFTLKIRSTKLEDSAMYFCASSEGGGKPQHFGDGTRLSIL.

The genes are TRBV7-9 and TRBJ1-1; 8 bases map to TRBD1. V dropped 5 bases and J dropped 2; count of bases not matched to a gene: 10. This CDR3 spans 16 amino acids. Germline loops: CDR1 SEHNR, CDR2 FQNEAQ (reference sequence). CDR3 amino acids: CASSVPGQAINTEAFF. The DNA for the CDR3 is TGTGCCAGCAGCGTTCCGGGACAGGCTATTAACACTGAAGCTTTCTTT.

The rearrangement links TRBV27 to TRBJ2-1; D ambiguous. Trimming removed 0 bases at V and 0 bases at J, with 6 bases between. The CDR3 consists of 15 residues. Per germline, CDR1 MNHEY and CDR2 SMNVEV (reference sequence). CDR3 sequence: CASSLSPSSYNEQFF. DNA for the CDR3: TGTGCCAGCAGTTTATCGCCGAGCTCCTACAATGAGCAGTTCTTC.

The rearrangement uses TRBV6-1 and TRBJ2-7; 7 bases match TRBD1. Per the germline V gene, CDR1 is MNHNS and CDR2 is SASEGT. This CDR3 has 15 residues. With V trimmed by 6 bases and J by 4 bases, 12 bases remained unmatched. The CDR3 region is CASRAPRQGAYEQYF. The CDR3 region has the DNA TGTGCCAGCAGAGCCCCTCGACAGGGAGCTTACGAGCAGTACTTC.

The V and J genes are TRBV30 and TRBJ2-7; 7 bases fit TRBD1. With 6 bases clipped from V and 0 bases from J, the junction kept 14 bases outside the gene matches. The CDR3 contains 16 residues. Germline V gene data show CDR1 as GTSNPN and CDR2 as SVGIG (reference sequence). This CDR3 reads CACTTGTSRSSYEQYF. CDR3 coding DNA: TGTGCCTGCACGACAGGGACCTCCCGAAGCTCCTACGAGCAGTACTTC. Filled out from reference TRBV30 and TRBJ2-7, the complete variable domain reads SQTIHQWPATLVQPVGSPLSLECTVEGTSNPNLYWYRQAAGRGLQLLFYSVGIGQISSEVPQNLSASRPQDRQFILSSKKLLLSDSGFYLCACTTGTSRSSYEQYFGPGTRLTVT.

V and J are TRBV4-2 and TRBJ2-2; the match to TRBD1 covers 9 bases. Losses at the gene ends were 5 bases for V and 7 bases for J; bases not matched to a gene: 5. The CDR3 is 14 amino acids. Germline loops: CDR1 LGHNA, CDR2 YNFKEQ. Here the CDR3 DNA reads TGTGCCAGCAGCAAGGACAGGGGTGACGGGGAGCTGTTTTTT. Translation gives CASSKDRGDGELFF.

In its sample, this clone was seen once. The chain is built from TRBV5-4 and TRBJ1-3, with D maybe TRBD1 (5 bases). Trimming took 2 bases from V and 0 from J, leaving 12 bases between them. This CDR3 is 16 amino acids long. Germline CDR1 SGHNT, CDR2 YYREEE (reference sequence). CDR3 sequence reads: CASSFGGGFSGNTIYF. The CDR3 DNA is TGTGCCAGCAGCTTCGGGGGAGGGTTCTCTGGAAACACCATATATTTT. The complete variable domain, with remaining parts taken from reference TRBV5-4 and TRBJ1-3, reads ETGVTQSPTHLIKTRGQQVTLRCSSQSGHNTVSWYQQALGQGPQFIFQYYREEENGRGNFPPRFSGLQFPNYSSELNVNALELDDSALYLCASSFGGGFSGNTIYFGEGSWLTVV.

This clone was seen only once. The V call is TRBV7-2, the J call TRBJ2-5; 13 bases line up with TRBD2. CDR3 size: 18 residues. J was trimmed by 5 bases and V by 2 bases; bases with no gene match: 11. Germline V CDR1 and CDR2: SGHTA, FQGNSA. CDR3 sequence: CASSLFQRTSGRRETQYF. The CDR3 DNA reads TGTGCCAGCAGCTTATTTCAACGGACTAGCGGGAGAAGGGAGACCCAGTACTTC.

This chain joins TRBV25-1 and TRBJ2-1; D remains ambiguous. Germline CDR1 is MGHDK and CDR2 is SYGVNS. This CDR3 contains 16 residues. The V and J ends lost 3 bases and 0 bases respectively, with 12 bases between them. CDR3 DNA sequence: TGTGCCAGCAGTGATGAGACTGATAGCTCCTACAATGAGCAGTTCTTC. Protein sequence: CASSDETDSSYNEQFF. The full variable domain, with the rest looked up from reference TRBV25-1 and TRBJ2-1, is EADIYQTPRYLVIGTGKKITLECSQTMGHDKMYWYQQDPGMELHLIHYSYGVNSTEKGDLSSESTVSRIRTEHFPLTLESARPSHTSQYLCASSDETDSSYNEQFFGPGTRLTVL.

This clone has a single count. The J gene is TRBJ1-4, the V gene TRBV5-6, with 7 bases identical to TRBD1. CDR3 length: 18 amino acids. Germline-derived CDR1 and CDR2 are SGHDT and YYEEEE. Germline trimming cut 0 bases from V and 5 bases from J; bases unmatched to any gene: 13. CDR3: CASSLVEFSGTANEKLFF. CDR3 sequence (DNA): TGTGCCAGCAGCTTGGTAGAGTTTTCTGGGACAGCAAATGAAAAACTGTTTTTT. Supplemented by reference TRBV5-6 and TRBJ1-4, the full variable domain reads DAGVTQSPTHLIKTRGQQVTLRCSPKSGHDTVSWYQQALGQGPQFIFQYYEEEERQRGNFPDRFSGHQFPNYSSELNVNALLLGDSALYLCASSLVEFSGTANEKLFFGSGTQLSVL.

V is TRBV7-6 and J is TRBJ1-3; D ambiguous. Germline CDR1 and CDR2: SGHVS and FNYEAQ. V was pared by 3 bases and J by 0 bases, with 15 bases between. CDR3 length equals 17 residues. CDR3 region: CASSFSPGSVSGNTIYF. The CDR3 DNA sequence: TGTGCCAGCAGCTTTTCCCCGGGATCCGTCTCTGGAAACACCATATATTTT.

V is TRBV7-3 and J is TRBJ2-2; 10 bases agree with TRBD1. The V segment lost 4 bases and the J segment 6 bases; nucleotides outside the gene matches: 5. The CDR3 is 15 amino acids. CDR1 is SGHTA, CDR2 FQGTGA, per germline. CDR3 protein: CASSWGGTGAGELFF. For the CDR3, the DNA is TGTGCCAGCAGCTGGGGCGGGACAGGGGCCGGGGAGCTGTTTTTT.

This clone is a singleton in its sample. This sequence joins TRBV10-3 and TRBJ2-5, with 9 bases fitting TRBD2. Germline-derived CDR1 and CDR2 are ENHRY and SYGVKD. The CDR3 runs 15 residues. Trimming took 8 bases from V and 8 from J; bases not matched to a gene: 15. The CDR3 protein is CAIGSPSGGGVTQYF. In nucleotides, the CDR3 is TGTGCCATCGGTTCCCCGAGTGGCGGGGGGGTAACCCAGTACTTC.

The gene calls are TRBV6-1 and TRBJ2-1, with 7 nucleotides matching TRBD2. This CDR3 contains 16 residues. Losses at the gene ends were 3 bases for V and 4 bases for J; bases not matched to a gene: 9. Germline assignment: CDR1 MNHNS and CDR2 SASEGT. The CDR3 is CASSDLSGGFYNEQFF. The CDR3, as DNA: TGTGCCAGCAGTGACCTTTCGGGAGGATTTTACAATGAGCAGTTCTTC.